The 26 T cell receptor beta chains below were found in one sample sequenced in a study of CXCR3-negative and CXCR3-positive naive CD8 T cells. UMI-tagged TRB cDNA libraries were built via 5' RACE. TCRdb reprocessed the 5' RACE reads, keeping one entry per CDR3 protein, no DNA. In total, the table holds over 100,000 distinct CDR3 sequences. Study-wide results and limits: For CXCR3-positive naive cells, TRB CDR3s were more hydrophobic than those of CXCR3-negative naive cells.

Their target antigens are unknown. The sequenced material came from naive CXCR3+ CD8+ T cells from blood. Noted subset: CD45RO-CCR7+CD27+CD95- naive CD8+ T cells expressing CXCR3 (TNR3+). Receptors originate from a human donor in good health. Some clones in this sample may be carry-over from other donors' samples.

The chain joins TRBV19 to TRBJ2-7; TCRdb proposes TRBD2, but this gene call is untestable without DNA. The length of the CDR3 is 15 residues. CDR1 LNHDA and CDR2 SQIVND come from the germline V gene (reference sequence). CDR3: CASSIFRAPSYEQYF.

The chain couples TRBV20-1 to TRBJ2-7; checking the TCRdb D call of TRBD1 is not possible without DNA. Per the germline V gene, CDR1 is DFQATT and CDR2 is SNEGSKA (reference sequence). This CDR3 spans 13 amino acids. CDR3 residues: CSAWDSDSYEQYF.

The V gene is TRBV15, the J gene TRBJ2-5; absent DNA, TCRdb's TRBD1 call cannot be checked. The CDR3 is 14 amino acids. Germline loops: CDR1 LNHNV, CDR2 YYDKDF (reference sequence). The CDR3 protein is CATSRVWGAETQYF.

This rearrangement joins TRBV6-6 to TRBJ1-2. CDR3 length: 11 amino acids. From germline, CDR1 is MNHNY and CDR2 SVGAGI (reference sequence). CDR3: CASEEGGGYTF.

The genes are TRBV7-8 and TRBJ1-5; the D call from TCRdb, TRBD1, cannot be confirmed without DNA. The CDR3 is made up of 15 amino acids. Germline loops: CDR1 SGHVS, CDR2 FQNEAQ. CDR3 sequence: CASSFTGANYQPQHF.

The J gene is TRBJ1-1, the V gene TRBV4-2. CDR1 and CDR2 from the germline V gene are LGHNA and YNFKEQ. This CDR3 is 17 amino acids long. This CDR3 is CASSQEDRQSMNTEAFF.

The chain combines TRBV6-5 with TRBJ1-1; as DNA is missing, the TRBD1 call by TCRdb cannot be tested. Germline lookup yields CDR1 MNHEY and CDR2 SVGAGI. This CDR3 is 14 amino acids long. The CDR3 reads CASSYPDSQTEAFF.

The CDR3 here is CASSSSHGQPQHF. The chain combines TRBV5-1 with TRBJ1-5. Germline-derived CDR1 and CDR2 are SGHRS and YFSETQ. The CDR3 runs to 13 residues.

V is TRBV7-3 and J is TRBJ2-1; there is no DNA to check the TCRdb D call of TRBD2. CDR1 and CDR2 (germline): SGHTA, FQGTGA. The CDR3 is 16 amino acids. This CDR3 reads CASSSPGLAGDNEQFF.

The genes are TRBV27 and TRBJ2-1; TCRdb calls TRBD1, which cannot be checked without DNA. The CDR3 length is 15 residues. Germline assignment: CDR1 MNHEY and CDR2 SMNVEV (reference sequence). This CDR3 is CASRPDRGLYNEQFF.

The genes are TRBV11-2 and TRBJ2-7. Germline V gives CDR1 SGHAT, CDR2 FQNNGV. CDR3 length: 15 amino acids. CDR3 sequence reads: CASSPQAGRAYEQYF.

The rearrangement uses TRBV12-3 or TRBV12-4 and TRBJ1-2. The CDR3 totals 16 residues. The CDR3 is CASSLLLRAISYGYTF.

The chain couples TRBV28 to TRBJ1-1. The CDR3 runs 12 residues. Germline CDR1 MDHEN, CDR2 SYDVKM. Here the CDR3 reads CASIYGSTEAFF. The variable domain in full, with the rest retrieved from reference TRBV28 and TRBJ1-1, is DVKVTQSSRYLVKRTGEKVFLECVQDMDHENMFWYRQDPGLGLRLIYFSYDVKMKEKGDIPEGYSVSREKKERFSLILESASTNQTSMYLCASIYGSTEAFFGQGTRLTVV.

The genes are TRBV2 and TRBJ2-1; with no DNA, the TCRdb D assignment of TRBD1 cannot be verified. There are 16 residues in the CDR3. Germline CDR1 is SNHLY and CDR2 is FYNNEI. The CDR3 here is CASSPFPGQWYNEQFF.

The chain uses TRBV5-1 and TRBJ2-5. This CDR3 contains 14 residues. Germline V gene sequence: CDR1 SGHRS, CDR2 YFSETQ. CDR3 sequence: CASSLVAIQETQYF.

This rearrangement joins TRBV14 to TRBJ1-2; TCRdb names TRBD1, which stays unverified in the absence of DNA. The germline CDR1 and CDR2 sequences are SGHDN and FVKESK. This CDR3 spans 15 amino acids. This CDR3 reads CASSQDEEGGYGYTF.

The chain carries TRBV5-1 and TRBJ1-3; the D call from TCRdb, TRBD1, cannot be confirmed without DNA. The CDR3 loop spans 18 amino acids. The germline V gene has CDR1 SGHRS and CDR2 YFSETQ. CDR3 region: CASSPHRTQRGLANTIYF.

Here the CDR3 reads CSGQGQGHTEAFF. The rearrangement links TRBV29-1 to TRBJ1-1; with no DNA, the TCRdb D assignment of TRBD1 cannot be verified. This CDR3 has 13 residues. Germline assignment: CDR1 SQVTM and CDR2 ANQGSEA.

The V call is TRBV4-3, the J call TRBJ2-7. CDR1 and CDR2 (germline): LGHNA, YSLEER. This CDR3 spans 16 amino acids. The CDR3 here is CASSQVIDSSSYEQYF.

The chain is built from TRBV4-3 and TRBJ1-6; as DNA is missing, the TRBD1 call by TCRdb cannot be tested. The CDR3 totals 14 residues. Germline CDR1 reads LGHNA; CDR2 reads YSLEER. The CDR3 spells CASSHSGDNSPLHF.

This sequence joins TRBV28 and TRBJ1-1; there is no DNA to check the TCRdb D call of TRBD1. CDR3 length: 12 residues. CDR1 and CDR2 (germline): MDHEN, SYDVKM. The CDR3 protein is CASSSPFPEAFF.

CDR3 protein: CASHPGGYIRSGEQFF. The rearrangement joins TRBV7-3 to TRBJ2-1; with no DNA, the TCRdb D assignment of TRBD2 cannot be verified. The length of the CDR3 is 16 residues. Germline values: CDR1 SGHTA, CDR2 FQGTGA. Combining the CDR3 with reference TRBV7-3 and TRBJ2-1 gives the whole variable domain GAGVSQTPSNKVTEKGKYVELRCDPISGHTALYWYRQSLGQGPEFLIYFQGTGAADDSGLPNDRFFAVRPEGSVSTLKIQRTERGDSAVYLCASHPGGYIRSGEQFFGPGTRLTVL.

The V and J genes are TRBV28 and TRBJ2-3; TCRdb names TRBD2, which stays unverified in the absence of DNA. From germline, CDR1 is MDHEN and CDR2 SYDVKM. The CDR3 has 14 residues. The CDR3 is CASTSYGEADTQYF.

Here the CDR3 reads CSVEGGQSHSSYNEQFF. This chain links TRBV29-1 with TRBJ2-1; TCRdb designates TRBD1, a call that cannot be tested without DNA. Germline V gene data show CDR1 as SQVTM and CDR2 as ANQGSEA. The CDR3 contains 17 residues.

The V gene is TRBV7-6, the J gene TRBJ2-1; without DNA, the TCRdb call of TRBD1 cannot be checked. The CDR3 has 13 amino acids. The germline V gene encodes CDR1 SGHVS and CDR2 FNYEAQ. CDR3 in amino acids: CAIRRDTNNEQFF.

The J gene is TRBJ2-7, the V gene TRBV10-3; TCRdb's D gene call, TRBD2, goes unchecked for lack of DNA. Germline V gene data show CDR1 as ENHRY and CDR2 as SYGVKD. The CDR3 length is 17 residues. CDR3 in amino acids: CAISENPTSWEGLEQYF.